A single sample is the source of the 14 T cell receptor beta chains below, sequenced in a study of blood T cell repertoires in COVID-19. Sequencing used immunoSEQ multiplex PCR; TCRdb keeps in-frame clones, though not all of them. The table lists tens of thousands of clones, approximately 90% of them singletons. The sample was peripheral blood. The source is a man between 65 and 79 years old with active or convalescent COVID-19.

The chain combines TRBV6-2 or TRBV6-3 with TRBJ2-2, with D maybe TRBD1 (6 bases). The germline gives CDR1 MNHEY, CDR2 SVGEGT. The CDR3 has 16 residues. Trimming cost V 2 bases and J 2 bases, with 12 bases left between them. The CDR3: CASSYPDSLNTGELFF. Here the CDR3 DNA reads TGTGCCAGCAGTTACCCGGACAGCCTAAACACCGGGGAGCTGTTTTTT.

CDR3 DNA: TGTGCCAGCAGCAGGGAGGGGGGCACCGGGGAGCTGTTTTTT. Translating gives CASSREGGTGELFF. The V and J genes are TRBV5-6 and TRBJ2-2; possibly TRBD2 for D (7 bases). V was pared by 4 bases and J by 4 bases, with 11 bases between. From germline, CDR1 is SGHDT and CDR2 YYEEEE. The CDR3 covers 14 residues.

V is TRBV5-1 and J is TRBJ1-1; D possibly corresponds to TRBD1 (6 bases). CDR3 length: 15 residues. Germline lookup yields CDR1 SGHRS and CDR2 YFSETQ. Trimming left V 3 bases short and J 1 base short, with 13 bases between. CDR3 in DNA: TGCGCCAGCAGCTCGCAACAGGGATGGAACACTGAAGCTTTCTTT. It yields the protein CASSSQQGWNTEAFF.

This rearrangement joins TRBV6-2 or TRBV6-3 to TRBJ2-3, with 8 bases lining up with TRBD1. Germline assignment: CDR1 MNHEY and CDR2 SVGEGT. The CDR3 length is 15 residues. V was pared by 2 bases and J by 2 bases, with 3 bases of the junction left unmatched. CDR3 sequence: CASSYLDRATDTQYF. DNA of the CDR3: TGTGCCAGCAGTTACCTGGACAGGGCCACAGATACGCAGTATTTT.

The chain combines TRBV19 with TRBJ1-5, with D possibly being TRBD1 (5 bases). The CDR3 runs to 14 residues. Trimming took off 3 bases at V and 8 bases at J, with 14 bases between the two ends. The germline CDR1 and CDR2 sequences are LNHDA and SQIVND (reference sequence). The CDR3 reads CASSIFGGGEPQHF. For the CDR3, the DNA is TGTGCCAGTAGTATTTTCGGGGGGGGTGAGCCCCAGCATTTT.

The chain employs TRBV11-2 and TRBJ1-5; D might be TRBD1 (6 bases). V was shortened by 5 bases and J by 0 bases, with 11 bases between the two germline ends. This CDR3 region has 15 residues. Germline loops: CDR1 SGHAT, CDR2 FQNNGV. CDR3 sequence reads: CASSQDSDSNQPQHF. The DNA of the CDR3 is TGTGCCAGCAGCCAGGACAGCGATAGCAATCAGCCCCAGCATTTT. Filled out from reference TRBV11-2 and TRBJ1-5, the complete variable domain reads EAGVAQSPRYKIIEKRQSVAFWCNPISGHATLYWYQQILGQGPKLLIQFQNNGVVDDSQLPKDRFSAERLKGVDSTLKIQPAKLEDSAVYLCASSQDSDSNQPQHFGDGTRLSIL.

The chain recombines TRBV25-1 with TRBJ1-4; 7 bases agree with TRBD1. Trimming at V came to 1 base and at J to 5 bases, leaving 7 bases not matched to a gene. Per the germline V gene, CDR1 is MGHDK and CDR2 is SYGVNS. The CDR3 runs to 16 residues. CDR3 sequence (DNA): TGTGCCAGCAGTGAATGGCGGGCAGGGGGAAATGAAAAACTGTTTTTT. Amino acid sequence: CASSEWRAGGNEKLFF. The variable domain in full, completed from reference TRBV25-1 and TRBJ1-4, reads EADIYQTPRYLVIGTGKKITLECSQTMGHDKMYWYQQDPGMELHLIHYSYGVNSTEKGDLSSESTVSRIRTEHFPLTLESARPSHTSQYLCASSEWRAGGNEKLFFGSGTQLSVL.

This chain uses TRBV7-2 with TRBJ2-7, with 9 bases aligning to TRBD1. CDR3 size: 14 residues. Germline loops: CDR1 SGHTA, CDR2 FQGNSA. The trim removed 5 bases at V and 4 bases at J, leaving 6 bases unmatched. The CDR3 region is CASSRSGTGYEQYF. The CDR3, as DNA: TGTGCCAGCAGCAGATCCGGGACAGGGTACGAGCAGTACTTC.

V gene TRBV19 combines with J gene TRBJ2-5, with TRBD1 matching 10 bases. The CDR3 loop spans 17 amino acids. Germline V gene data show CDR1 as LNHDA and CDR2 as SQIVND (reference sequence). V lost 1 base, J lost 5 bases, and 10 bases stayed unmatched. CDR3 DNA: TGTGCCAGTAGTATAGGCGCCGGGACAGGGGATTCGGAGACCCAGTACTTC. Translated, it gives CASSIGAGTGDSETQYF.

The CDR3 DNA is TGTGCCAGCAGCTTAGCCGCCACAGACGAGCAGTACTTC. Translating it yields CASSLAATDEQYF. The V and J genes are TRBV7-9 and TRBJ2-7; D remains ambiguous. The germline V and J ends were trimmed by 0 bases and 5 bases, with 8 bases remaining between them. The CDR3 contains 13 residues. Germline V gives CDR1 SEHNR, CDR2 FQNEAQ (reference sequence).

The CDR3 protein is CASSIDRRGTPKSSYNEQFF. DNA for the CDR3: TGTGCCAGTAGTATAGATCGGAGAGGGACTCCTAAATCCTCCTACAATGAGCAGTTCTTC. This chain uses TRBV19 with TRBJ2-1; D possibly corresponds to TRBD2 (6 bases). V dropped 0 bases and J dropped 0 bases, with 21 bases sitting between them. CDR3 length: 20 residues. Germline V gives CDR1 LNHDA, CDR2 SQIVND (reference sequence).

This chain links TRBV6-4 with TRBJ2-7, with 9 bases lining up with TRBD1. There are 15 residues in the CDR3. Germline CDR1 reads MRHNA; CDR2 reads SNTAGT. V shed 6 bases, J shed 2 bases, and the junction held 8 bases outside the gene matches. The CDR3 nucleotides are TGTGCCAGCAGCCTCCGACAGGGGGGACCCTACGAGCAGTACTTC. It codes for CASSLRQGGPYEQYF.

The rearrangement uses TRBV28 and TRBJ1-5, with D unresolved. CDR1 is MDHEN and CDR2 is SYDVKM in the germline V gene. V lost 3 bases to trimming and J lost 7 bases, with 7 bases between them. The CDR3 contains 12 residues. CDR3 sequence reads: CASSFMRQPQHF. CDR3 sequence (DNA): TGTGCCAGCAGTTTTATGAGGCAGCCCCAGCATTTT.

CDR3 DNA: TGCAGCGTTGGGGGACAGGGATCAGACGGCTACACCTTC. Protein: CSVGGQGSDGYTF. The chain has TRBV29-1 and TRBJ1-2; TRBD1 agrees at 9 bases. Germline values: CDR1 SQVTM, CDR2 ANQGSEA. This CDR3 region has 13 residues. V was clipped by 4 bases and J by 8 bases; unmatched bases: 8. The full variable domain, completed using reference TRBV29-1 and TRBJ1-2, is SAVISQKPSRDICQRGTSLTIQCQVDSQVTMMFWYRQQPGQSLTLIATANQGSEATYESGFVIDKFPISRPNLTFSTLTVSNMSPEDSSIYLCSVGGQGSDGYTFGSGTRLTVV.